A selection of T cell receptor beta chains follows, all from one sample in a study of T cell responses to AZD1222 COVID-19 vaccine. The table came from immunoSEQ multiplex PCR; TCRdb's copy has only in-frame clones and leaves some out. The repertoire has 95,000 to 100,000 clones, approximately 87% of them found once; the top ten carry around 9.6%. Sequencing was performed on peripheral blood, taken 28 days after the second AZD1222 dose. These receptor sequences come from an adult who received the AZD1222 COVID-19 vaccine. CDR3s include the opening cysteine and the closing phenylalanine or tryptophan. A D gene is named only where the DNA matches it firmly. Rows give clone size only sometimes, using once, few, many, or a class for an expanded clone.

clone_size j_call v_call d_call cdr3_nt cdr3_aa
. TRBJ1-2 TRBV9 TRBD1 TGTGCCAGCAGCGTAGCAGGGGGCGATGGCTACACCTTC CASSVAGGDGYTF
. TRBJ1-2 TRBV30 TRBD1 TGTGCCTGGAGTGTATCAGGGGGCAATGGCTACACCTTC CAWSVSGGNGYTF
. TRBJ2-6 TRBV19 . TGTGCCAGTAGTATCTACGGGTCGTCCTCTGGGGCCAACGTCCTGACTTTC CASSIYGSSSGANVLTF
. TRBJ1-5 TRBV30 TRBD1 TGTGCCTGGAGTGGGGGGACAGGGAGTCAGCCCCAGCATTTT CAWSGGTGSQPQHF
once TRBJ2-2 TRBV30 . TGTGCCTGGAGTGTTGCCAGGGAGCTGTTTTTT CAWSVARELFF
. TRBJ1-5 TRBV3-1/TRBV3-2 TRBD1 TGTGCCAGCAGCCAGGACAGGGGTCAGCCCCAGCATTTT CASSQDRGQPQHF
. TRBJ2-7 TRBV5-4 TRBD1 TGTGCCAGCAGCTGGATGGACAGGGGGGACTCCTACGAGCAGTACTTC CASSWMDRGDSYEQYF
. TRBJ2-1 TRBV4-2 TRBD1 TGTGCCAGCAGCCAAGAGGACTGGACAGGGTTTTACAATGAGCAGTTCTTC CASSQEDWTGFYNEQFF
. TRBJ2-7 TRBV5-1 . TGCGCCAGCACGTCCCCCACGAACTTAGGCGAGCAGTACTTC CASTSPTNLGEQYF
. TRBJ1-1 TRBV2 . TGTGCCAGGACGAGGAACACTGAAGCTTTCTTT CARTRNTEAFF
. TRBJ2-7 TRBV5-5 TRBD1 TGTGCCAGCAGCCCTGCCGGGACAGGAAACTACGAGCAGTACTTC CASSPAGTGNYEQYF
. TRBJ1-4 TRBV5-5 . TGTGCCAGCAGCTTGGGGGGTTATGGTGAAAAACTGTTTTTT CASSLGGYGEKLFF
. TRBJ2-5 TRBV3-1/TRBV3-2 . TGTGCCAGCAGCCAAGAAGGAGGAGAGACCCAGTACTTC CASSQEGGETQYF
. TRBJ2-3 TRBV4-2 . TGTGCCAGCAGCCAAGATGAGCGGGGCACAGATACGCAGTATTTT CASSQDERGTDTQYF
. TRBJ2-1 TRBV9 . TGTGCCAGCAGCGGGTCGGGTTTAGGCAATGAGCAGTTCTTC CASSGSGLGNEQFF
. TRBJ2-7 TRBV6-5 . TGTGCCAGCGAGAATTTGGCCTACGAGCAGTACTTC CASENLAYEQYF
. TRBJ2-2 TRBV4-3 . TGCGCCAGCAGCCCAGGTCCTTCGGGGCCCACCGGGGAGCTGTTTTTT CASSPGPSGPTGELFF
once TRBJ2-1 TRBV11-3 . TGTGCCAGCAGCGGCCGGGACGGAGACGGGGCCTTCAATGAGCAGTTCTTC CASSGRDGDGAFNEQFF
. TRBJ1-5 TRBV6-1 . TGTGCCAGCAGTGAGGGGGGGAACGATCAGCCCCAGCATTTT CASSEGGNDQPQHF
. TRBJ1-3 TRBV19 TRBD1 TGTGCCAGTGCCGGAACAGGGGGCGTAAACACCATATATTTT CASAGTGGVNTIYF
few TRBJ2-3 TRBV11-1 . TGTGCCAGCAGCTTGGGTAGGGACTGGCGCACAGATACGCAGTATTTT CASSLGRDWRTDTQYF
few TRBJ1-2 TRBV29-1 . TGCAGCGGTTTGTCAGGGGCGGGGGGCTACACCTTC CSGLSGAGGYTF
. TRBJ2-1 TRBV6-6 TRBD2 TGTGCCAGCAGTCGAGCCGGGACTAGCGGGGTCAATGAGCAGTTCTTC CASSRAGTSGVNEQFF
once TRBJ2-5 TRBV24-1 . TGTGCCACCAGTGATTTAGGGGACGGGTTTCGGGAGACCCAGTACTTC CATSDLGDGFRETQYF
. TRBJ2-7 TRBV5-1 TRBD2 TGCGCCAGCAGCTTCATAGCGGGAGCAACCTACGAGCAGTACTTC CASSFIAGATYEQYF
. TRBJ1-5 TRBV6-2/TRBV6-3 . TGTGCCAGCAGTATCAGTCGGGGGGGCAATCAGCCCCAGCATTTT CASSISRGGNQPQHF
. TRBJ2-1 TRBV7-9 . TGTGCCAGCAGCGATCGACAAACGTACAATGAGCAGTTCTTC CASSDRQTYNEQFF
. TRBJ2-3 TRBV18 TRBD2 TGTGCCAGCTCCTCCTCCCCCCCGGGACTAGGGAACACAGATACGCAGTATTTT CASSSSPPGLGNTDTQYF
once TRBJ1-1 TRBV4-1 TRBD1 TGCGCCAGCAGCCGGGACAGGATGAACACTGAAGCTTTCTTT CASSRDRMNTEAFF
. TRBJ2-7 TRBV29-1 TRBD2 TGCAGCGTTGTACCTAGCGGGGGGGCCTACGAGCAGTACTTC CSVVPSGGAYEQYF
few TRBJ2-7 TRBV2 . TGTGCCAGCAGTGAACAGGGGATGACCTACGAGCAGTACTTC CASSEQGMTYEQYF
. TRBJ2-1 TRBV7-9 . TGTGCCAGCAGCCTAGCCCGGGACTTCATGGGGCCGAATGAGCAGTTCTTC CASSLARDFMGPNEQFF
. TRBJ2-1 TRBV7-2 TRBD2 TGTGCCAGCAGCCAATCGGCGGGAGGCTGGGAGCAGTTCTTC CASSQSAGGWEQFF
. TRBJ2-1 TRBV2 . TGTGCCAGCAGTGAATGGGGCGAGGAGCAGTTCTTC CASSEWGEEQFF
. TRBJ1-2 TRBV7-2 . TGTGCCAGCACCTCGGACGGCCGGGGTGGCTACACCTTC CASTSDGRGGYTF
. TRBJ2-5 TRBV6-5 . TGTGCCAGCAGCCGACTAGGGGAGACCCAGTACTTC CASSRLGETQYF
once TRBJ2-3 TRBV5-4 . TGTGCCAGCAGCTCGGGGGTATTAGCGGGCACAGATACGCAGTATTTT CASSSGVLAGTDTQYF
. TRBJ1-2 TRBV6-5 . TGTGCCAGCAGGATTACAGGAGGGGGGGGCTACACCTTC CASRITGGGGYTF
. TRBJ1-1 TRBV5-1 . TGCGCCAGCAGCTTGGGAGGGCGAGTCACTGAAGCTTTCTTT CASSLGGRVTEAFF
. TRBJ2-4 TRBV7-8 TRBD2 TGTGCCAGCAGCGGGAGGGACCTAGCCAAAAACATTCAGTACTTC CASSGRDLAKNIQYF
. TRBJ1-2 TRBV27 . TGTGCCAGCAGTTCCCTCGGGACGCCGGACAATGGCTACACCTTC CASSSLGTPDNGYTF
. TRBJ2-3 TRBV5-5 TRBD2 TGTGCCAGCAGGGTCTTGGCGGGGGGGAGCACAGATACGCAGTATTTT CASRVLAGGSTDTQYF
. TRBJ2-5 TRBV3-1/TRBV3-2 . TGTGCCAGCAGCCAAGGCCCCCTCCGGGAGACCCAGTACTTC CASSQGPLRETQYF
. TRBJ1-1 TRBV11-2 TRBD1 TGTGCCAGCAGCTCCCTCAGGGGGATAACTGAAGCTTTCTTT CASSSLRGITEAFF
. TRBJ2-5 TRBV29-1 TRBD2 TGCAGCGTCGTGACTAGCGGGAGAGAGACCCAGTACTTC CSVVTSGRETQYF
. TRBJ2-7 TRBV7-8 . TGTGCCAGCAGCTCCCTCTACGAGCAGTACTTC CASSSLYEQYF
few TRBJ2-1 TRBV15 . TGTGCCACCTCTTACAGCAGGGAGCAGTTCTTC CATSYSREQFF
. TRBJ1-1 TRBV18 . TGTGCCAGCTCAGGGACCGGCGCCACTGAAGCTTTCTTT CASSGTGATEAFF
few TRBJ2-3 TRBV5-1 TRBD2 TGCGCCAGCAGCTTGCGACTAGCGGGAGAATCAGATACGCAGTATTTT CASSLRLAGESDTQYF
. TRBJ1-2 TRBV28 . TGTGCCAGCAGTTACGGCTATGGCTACACCTTC CASSYGYGYTF
. TRBJ2-7 TRBV7-3 . TGTGCCAGCAGCTTAGACGGAGGAACCTACGAGCAGTACTTC CASSLDGGTYEQYF
. TRBJ2-5 TRBV7-2 . TGTGCCAGCAGCCGTTCCCCGGGAGAGACCCAGTACTTC CASSRSPGETQYF
. TRBJ1-2 TRBV27 . TGTGCCAGCAGTCTCTCCGGACAGAGCTATGGCTACACCTTC CASSLSGQSYGYTF
once TRBJ1-1 TRBV7-3 . TGTGCCAGCAGCCCGACAGCTTTGAACACTGAAGCTTTCTTT CASSPTALNTEAFF